This T cell receptor (beta chain) was retrieved from a study of cytotoxic CD8 clonotypes in ibrutinib-treated CLL. About the study: Partial responses numbered some 25 and complete responses 2; after a median about six years, roughly 14 stayed remitted and approximately 12 progressed.

With sequencing, the targeted depth ranged from 1 in 200,000 to 1 in 1 million T cells. Only in-frame clones appear in the TCRdb table, and some are missing; sequencing was by immunoSEQ multiplex PCR. This sample has 150,000 to 250,000 clones, with over 60% found just once. Study results and caveats: Clonality rose at ibrutinib response, held steady in sustained remission, and fell toward baseline at progression.

Unmatched junction bases numbered 7, after V lost 3 bases and J lost 5 bases. This CDR3 comprises 15 residues. Germline CDR1 LNHDA, CDR2 SQIVND (reference sequence). Regarding this clone: What it binds is unknown.

This rearrangement joins TRBV19 to TRBJ2-5; 9 bases line up with TRBD2. The sequence derives from a human donor with chronic lymphocytic leukemia. The sequenced sample was PBMCs, obtained after 24 months of ibrutinib treatment. The CDR3 is CASSMAGGPWETQYF. CDR3 DNA sequence: TGTGCCAGTAGTATGGCGGGAGGGCCGTGGGAGACCCAGTACTTC.